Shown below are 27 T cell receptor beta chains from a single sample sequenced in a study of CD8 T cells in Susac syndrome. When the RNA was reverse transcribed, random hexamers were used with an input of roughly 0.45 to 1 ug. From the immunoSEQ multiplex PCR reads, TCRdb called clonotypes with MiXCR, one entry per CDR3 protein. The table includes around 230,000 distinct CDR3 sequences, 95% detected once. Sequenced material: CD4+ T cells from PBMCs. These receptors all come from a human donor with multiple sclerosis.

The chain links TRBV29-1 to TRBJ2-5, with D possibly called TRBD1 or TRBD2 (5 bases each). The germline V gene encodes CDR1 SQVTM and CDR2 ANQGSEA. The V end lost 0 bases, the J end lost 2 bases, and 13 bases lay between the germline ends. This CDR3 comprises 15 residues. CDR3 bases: TGCAGCGTTGAAGATCGGATGGGACCGCAAGAGACCCAGTACTTC. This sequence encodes CSVEDRMGPQETQYF.

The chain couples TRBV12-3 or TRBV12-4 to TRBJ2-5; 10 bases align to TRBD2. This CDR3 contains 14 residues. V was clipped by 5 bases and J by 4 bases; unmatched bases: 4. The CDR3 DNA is TGTGCCAGCAGTGTTACTAGCGGGATAGAGACCCAGTACTTC. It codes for CASSVTSGIETQYF.

This chain's CDR3 is CASRGALGLSTYEQYF. The CDR3 nucleotides read TGTGCCAGCAGAGGGGCACTAGGGTTGTCGACCTACGAGCAGTACTTC. V gene TRBV2 combines with J gene TRBJ2-7; either TRBD1 or TRBD2 may supply D (5 bases each). Germline values: CDR1 SNHLY, CDR2 FYNNEI. Trimming took off 6 bases at V and 2 bases at J, with 20 bases between the two ends. The CDR3 length is 16 residues. The variable domain in full, completed from reference TRBV2 and TRBJ2-7, reads EPEVTQTPSHQVTQMGQEVILRCVPISNHLYFYWYRQILGQKVEFLVSFYNNEISEKSEIFDDQFSVERPDGSNFTLKIRSTKLEDSAMYFCASRGALGLSTYEQYFGPGTRLTVT.

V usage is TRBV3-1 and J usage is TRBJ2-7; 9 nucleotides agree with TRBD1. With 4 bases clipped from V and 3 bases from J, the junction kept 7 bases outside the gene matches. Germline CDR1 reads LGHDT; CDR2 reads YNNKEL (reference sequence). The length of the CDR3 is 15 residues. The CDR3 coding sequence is TGTGCCAGCAGCCCTAAGGGGACAGGGAACTACGAGCAGTACTTC. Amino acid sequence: CASSPKGTGNYEQYF.

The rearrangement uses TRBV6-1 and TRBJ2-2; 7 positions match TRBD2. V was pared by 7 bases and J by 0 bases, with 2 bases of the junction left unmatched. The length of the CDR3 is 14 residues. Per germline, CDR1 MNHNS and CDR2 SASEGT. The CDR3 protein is CASISGTNTGELFF. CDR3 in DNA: TGTGCCAGCATCAGCGGGACGAACACCGGGGAGCTGTTTTTT.

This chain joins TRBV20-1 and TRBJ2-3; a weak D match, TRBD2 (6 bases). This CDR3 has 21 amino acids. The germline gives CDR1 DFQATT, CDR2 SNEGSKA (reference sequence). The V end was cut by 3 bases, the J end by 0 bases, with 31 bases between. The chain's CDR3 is CSASPLGVAPSMLASTDTQYF. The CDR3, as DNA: TGCAGTGCTAGCCCCCTGGGAGTGGCGCCGTCGATGCTAGCGAGCACAGATACGCAGTATTTT.

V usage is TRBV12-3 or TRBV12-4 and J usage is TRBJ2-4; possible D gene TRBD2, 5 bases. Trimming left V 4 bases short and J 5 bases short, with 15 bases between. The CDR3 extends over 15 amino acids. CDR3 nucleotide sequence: TGTGCCAGCAGTTACACGGGCTCTAGCCAAAACATTCAGTACTTC. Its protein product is CASSYTGSSQNIQYF.

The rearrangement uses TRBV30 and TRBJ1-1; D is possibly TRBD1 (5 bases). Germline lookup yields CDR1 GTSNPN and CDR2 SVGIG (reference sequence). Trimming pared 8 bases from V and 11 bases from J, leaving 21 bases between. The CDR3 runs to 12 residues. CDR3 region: CAAQLGDQTAFF. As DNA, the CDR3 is TGTGCCGCACAATTAGGGGACCAAACTGCTTTCTTT.

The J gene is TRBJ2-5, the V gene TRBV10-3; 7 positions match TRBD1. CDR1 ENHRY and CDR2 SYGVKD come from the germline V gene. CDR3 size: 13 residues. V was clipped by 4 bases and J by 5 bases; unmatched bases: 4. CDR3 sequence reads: CAISGNRGETQYF. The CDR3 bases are TGTGCCATCAGTGGGAACAGGGGTGAGACCCAGTACTTC.

The CDR3 DNA reads TGTGCCAGCAGCTTAATTCCTCTCGGACAGAAGAACAATGAGCAGTTCTTC. This codes for CASSLIPLGQKNNEQFF. The chain couples TRBV7-3 to TRBJ2-1; D may be TRBD1 (6 bases). Per germline, CDR1 SGHTA and CDR2 FQGTGA. The CDR3 has 17 residues. Trimming stripped 1 base from V and 5 bases from J, with 18 bases between.

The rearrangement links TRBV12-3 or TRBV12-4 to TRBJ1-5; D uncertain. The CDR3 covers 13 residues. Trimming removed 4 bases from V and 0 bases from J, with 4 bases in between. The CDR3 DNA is TGTGCCAGCAGTTCATATAGCAATCAGCCCCAGCATTTT. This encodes CASSSYSNQPQHF.

As DNA, the CDR3 is TGTGCCAGCTCACCAACGTCCAGTAACTATGGCTACACCTTC. Its translation: CASSPTSSNYGYTF. The chain links TRBV18 to TRBJ1-2; D remains unclear. CDR3 length: 14 amino acids. Trimming stripped 2 bases from V and 1 base from J, with 8 bases between. Germline lookup yields CDR1 KGHSH and CDR2 LQKENI.

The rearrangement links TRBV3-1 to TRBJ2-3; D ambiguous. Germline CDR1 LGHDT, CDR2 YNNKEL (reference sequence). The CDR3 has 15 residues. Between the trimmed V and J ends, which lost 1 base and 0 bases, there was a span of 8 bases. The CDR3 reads CASSQGAHSTDTQYF. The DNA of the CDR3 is TGTGCCAGCAGCCAAGGCGCCCATAGCACAGATACGCAGTATTTT.

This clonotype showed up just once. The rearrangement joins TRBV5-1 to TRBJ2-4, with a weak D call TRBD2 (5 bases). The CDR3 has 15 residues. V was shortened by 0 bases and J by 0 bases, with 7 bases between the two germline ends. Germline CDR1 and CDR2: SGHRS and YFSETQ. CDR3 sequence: CASSLGGEAKNIQYF. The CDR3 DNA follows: TGCGCCAGCAGCTTGGGGGGAGAAGCCAAAAACATTCAGTACTTC.

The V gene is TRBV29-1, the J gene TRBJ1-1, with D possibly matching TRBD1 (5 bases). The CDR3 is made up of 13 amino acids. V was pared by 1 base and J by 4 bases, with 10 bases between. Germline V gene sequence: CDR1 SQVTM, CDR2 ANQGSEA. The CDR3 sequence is CSVEGSGITEAFF. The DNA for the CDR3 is TGCAGCGTTGAAGGCTCAGGGATCACTGAAGCTTTCTTT.

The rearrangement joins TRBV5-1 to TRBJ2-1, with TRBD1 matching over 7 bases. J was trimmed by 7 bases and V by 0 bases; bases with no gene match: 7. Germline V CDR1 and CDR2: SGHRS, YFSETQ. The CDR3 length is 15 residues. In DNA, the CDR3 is TGCGCCAGCAGCTTGGCCAACTCGGACAGGAATGAGCAGTTCTTC. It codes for CASSLANSDRNEQFF.

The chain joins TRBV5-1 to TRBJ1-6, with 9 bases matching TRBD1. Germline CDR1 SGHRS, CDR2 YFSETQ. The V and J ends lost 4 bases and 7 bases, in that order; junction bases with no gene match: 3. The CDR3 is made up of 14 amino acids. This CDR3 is CASSIGQGNSPLHF. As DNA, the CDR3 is TGCGCCAGCAGCATCGGACAGGGGAATTCACCCCTCCACTTT.

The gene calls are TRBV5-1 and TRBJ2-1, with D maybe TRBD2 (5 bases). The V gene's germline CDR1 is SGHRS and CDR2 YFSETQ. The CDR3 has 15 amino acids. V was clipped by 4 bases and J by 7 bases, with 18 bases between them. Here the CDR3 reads CASSEGSAVKNEQFF. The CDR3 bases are TGCGCCAGCAGCGAGGGATCCGCGGTGAAAAATGAGCAGTTCTTC.

The CDR3 sequence: CASSHGTSGSNEQFF. CDR3 in DNA: TGTGCCAGCAGCCATGGGACTAGCGGGAGCAATGAGCAGTTCTTC. V usage is TRBV3-1 and J usage is TRBJ2-1; 14 nucleotides line up with TRBD2. In germline, CDR1 is LGHDT, CDR2 YNNKEL (reference sequence). The CDR3 extends over 15 amino acids. The junction had 1 base not matched to a gene; V was cut back by 3 bases and J by 6 bases.

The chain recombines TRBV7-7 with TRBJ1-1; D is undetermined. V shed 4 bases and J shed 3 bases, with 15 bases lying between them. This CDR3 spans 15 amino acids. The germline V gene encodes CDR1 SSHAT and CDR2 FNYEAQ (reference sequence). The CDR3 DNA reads TGTGCCAGCAGCTCCTTAGCGGCCGCGGACACTGAAGCTTTCTTT. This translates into CASSSLAAADTEAFF. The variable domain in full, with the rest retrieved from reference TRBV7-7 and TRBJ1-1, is GAGVSQSPRYKVTKRGQDVTLRCDPISSHATLYWYQQALGQGPEFLTYFNYEAQPDKSGLPSDRFSAERPEGSISTLTIQRTEQRDSAMYRCASSSLAAADTEAFFGQGTRLTVV.

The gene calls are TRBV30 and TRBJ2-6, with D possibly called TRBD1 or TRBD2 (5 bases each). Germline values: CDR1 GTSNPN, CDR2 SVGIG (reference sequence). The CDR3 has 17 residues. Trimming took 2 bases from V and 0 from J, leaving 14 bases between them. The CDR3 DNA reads TGTGCCTGGAGTCGAGGGGACGGCAACTCTGGGGCCAACGTCCTGACTTTC. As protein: CAWSRGDGNSGANVLTF.

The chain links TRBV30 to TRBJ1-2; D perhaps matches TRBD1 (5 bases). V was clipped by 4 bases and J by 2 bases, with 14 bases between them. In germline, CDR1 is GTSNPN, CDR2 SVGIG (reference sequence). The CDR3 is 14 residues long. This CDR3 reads CAWTRRERNYGYTF. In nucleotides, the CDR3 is TGTGCCTGGACCCGCAGGGAGAGAAACTATGGCTACACCTTC.

The CDR3 loop reads CASSVELGGPNEQFF. CDR3 sequence (DNA): TGTGCCAGCAGCGTCGAGCTGGGAGGGCCTAATGAGCAGTTCTTC. The J gene is TRBJ2-1, the V gene TRBV9, with 7 bases that match TRBD2. Germline lookup yields CDR1 SGDLS and CDR2 YYNGEE. V trimming: 2 bases; J trimming: 7 bases; junction bases outside the gene matches: 9. The CDR3 has 15 amino acids.

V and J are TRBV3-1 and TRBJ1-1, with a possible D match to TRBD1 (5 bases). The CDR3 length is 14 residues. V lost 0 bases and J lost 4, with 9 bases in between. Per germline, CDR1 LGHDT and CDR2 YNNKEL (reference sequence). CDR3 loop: CASSQEGRGTEAFF. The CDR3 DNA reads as TGTGCCAGCAGCCAAGAGGGACGGGGCACTGAAGCTTTCTTT.

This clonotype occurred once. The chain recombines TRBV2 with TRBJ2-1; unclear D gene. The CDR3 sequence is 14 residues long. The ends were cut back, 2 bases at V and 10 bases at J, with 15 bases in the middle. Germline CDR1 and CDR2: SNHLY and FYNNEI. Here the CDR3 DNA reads TGTGCCAGCAGTGAATTAAGGTCCCCGGGCGAGCAGTTCTTC. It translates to CASSELRSPGEQFF.

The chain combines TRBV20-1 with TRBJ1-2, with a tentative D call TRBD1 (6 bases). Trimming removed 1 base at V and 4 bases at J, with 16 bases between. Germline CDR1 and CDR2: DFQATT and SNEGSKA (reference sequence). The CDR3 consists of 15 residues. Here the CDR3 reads CSARVPGVAGYGYTF. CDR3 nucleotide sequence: TGCAGTGCTAGAGTACCAGGGGTTGCGGGCTATGGCTACACCTTC.

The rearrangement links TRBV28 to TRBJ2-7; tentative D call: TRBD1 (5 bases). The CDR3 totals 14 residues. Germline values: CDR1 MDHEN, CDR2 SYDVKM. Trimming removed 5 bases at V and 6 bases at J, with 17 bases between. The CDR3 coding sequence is TGTGCCAGCAGTCCGACACCGACAGTCTTCGAGCAGTACTTC. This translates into CASSPTPTVFEQYF. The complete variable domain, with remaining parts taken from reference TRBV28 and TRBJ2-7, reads DVKVTQSSRYLVKRTGEKVFLECVQDMDHENMFWYRQDPGLGLRLIYFSYDVKMKEKGDIPEGYSVSREKKERFSLILESASTNQTSMYLCASSPTPTVFEQYFGPGTRLTVT.